This is a list of T cell receptor beta chains from one sample in a study of blood T cell repertoires in COVID-19. The data were produced by immunoSEQ multiplex PCR, yet TCRdb's version contains in-frame clones alone and is incomplete. The sample shows 200,000 to 250,000 clones, roughly nine tenths of them seen only once. The sequencing sample was made of PBMCs or T cells enriched from blood (not recorded which). All receptors derive from a man aged 25-45 years who had recovered from COVID-19. The conserved cysteine and the conserved F or W are not part of the CDR3 here. Fields, in order: V gene, J gene, CDR3 protein.

v_gene: TRBV30
j_gene: TRBJ2-7
CDR3aa: AWSVLGTTTNEQY

v_gene: TRBV11-3
j_gene: TRBJ2-7
CDR3aa: ASSLAGPTYEQY

v_gene: TRBV7-8
j_gene: TRBJ2-1
CDR3aa: ASSLGRGLAVNNEQF

v_gene: TRBV5-1
j_gene: TRBJ2-1
CDR3aa: ASSLAGSGGVTYNEQF

v_gene: TRBV7-2
j_gene: TRBJ1-5
CDR3aa: ASSSRGGTGDQPQH

v_gene: TRBV19
j_gene: TRBJ2-7
CDR3aa: ATGDRAHYEQY

v_gene: TRBV10-3
j_gene: TRBJ2-3
CDR3aa: AISGHTDTQY

v_gene: TRBV28
j_gene: TRBJ1-1
CDR3aa: ASNPTGNTEAF

v_gene: TRBV5-1
j_gene: TRBJ1-4
CDR3aa: ASSLGVLVGTGNEKLF

v_gene: TRBV28
j_gene: TRBJ1-5
CDR3aa: ASSLEQGSNQPQH

v_gene: TRBV7-2
j_gene: TRBJ2-3
CDR3aa: ASSSWSGGAITDTQY

v_gene: TRBV4-1
j_gene: TRBJ1-3
CDR3aa: ASRPGTGSQNTIY

v_gene: TRBV6-5
j_gene: TRBJ1-1
CDR3aa: ASSSGGNTEAF

v_gene: TRBV28
j_gene: TRBJ1-6
CDR3aa: ASSFPADSPLH

v_gene: TRBV9
j_gene: TRBJ2-2
CDR3aa: ASSVGSSGDGTNTGELF

v_gene: TRBV2
j_gene: TRBJ2-7
CDR3aa: ATGLAGDPPPLEQY

v_gene: TRBV29-1
j_gene: TRBJ2-2
CDR3aa: SVEVLLAGELF

v_gene: TRBV7-2
j_gene: TRBJ2-5
CDR3aa: ASSPSRATQY

v_gene: TRBV19
j_gene: TRBJ1-5
CDR3aa: ASSIEFSNQPQH

v_gene: TRBV5-4
j_gene: TRBJ2-7
CDR3aa: ASSLAGSEQY

v_gene: TRBV5-5
j_gene: TRBJ2-5
CDR3aa: ASSLAQAGEY

v_gene: TRBV6-5
j_gene: TRBJ1-2
CDR3aa: ASRDRNYGYT

v_gene: TRBV4-2
j_gene: TRBJ1-1
CDR3aa: ASSQEVGGGTEAF

v_gene: TRBV5-8
j_gene: TRBJ1-2
CDR3aa: ASSPFPLGYT

v_gene: TRBV28
j_gene: TRBJ1-4
CDR3aa: ASTIGGAATNEKLF

v_gene: TRBV28
j_gene: TRBJ1-4
CDR3aa: ASSKGAYEKLF

v_gene: TRBV11-3
j_gene: TRBJ2-2
CDR3aa: ASSLGRPDRGTGPGELF

v_gene: TRBV7-2
j_gene: TRBJ1-1
CDR3aa: ASSLALVGAEAF

v_gene: TRBV19
j_gene: TRBJ2-7
CDR3aa: ASSMGGLYEQY

v_gene: TRBV7-8
j_gene: TRBJ2-1
CDR3aa: ASSSGDRGHEQF

v_gene: TRBV11-1
j_gene: TRBJ1-1
CDR3aa: ASSLAGYTEAF

v_gene: TRBV28
j_gene: TRBJ1-2
CDR3aa: ASIYPFTGGYT

v_gene: TRBV30
j_gene: TRBJ2-7
CDR3aa: AWGQAYEQY

v_gene: TRBV2
j_gene: TRBJ2-6
CDR3aa: ASRSTSGRAGANVLT

v_gene: TRBV2
j_gene: TRBJ1-2
CDR3aa: ASEDHRGFLGDYRYT

v_gene: TRBV6-1
j_gene: TRBJ1-5
CDR3aa: ASSYTESYQPQH

v_gene: TRBV7-2
j_gene: TRBJ2-1
CDR3aa: ASTRPGRGLALENEQF

v_gene: TRBV6-5
j_gene: TRBJ1-2
CDR3aa: ASRTTGEKVYGYT

v_gene: TRBV5-5
j_gene: TRBJ1-1
CDR3aa: ASSPGHFTEAF

v_gene: TRBV28
j_gene: TRBJ2-2
CDR3aa: ASRGLGTRDTGELF

v_gene: TRBV18
j_gene: TRBJ2-7
CDR3aa: ASSPGNRESYEQY

v_gene: TRBV28
j_gene: TRBJ2-7
CDR3aa: ASSGDFSYEQY

v_gene: TRBV27
j_gene: TRBJ1-2
CDR3aa: ASSDTGGYYGYT

v_gene: TRBV7-2
j_gene: TRBJ2-1
CDR3aa: ASSFSLAGEGHEQF

v_gene: TRBV28
j_gene: TRBJ1-2
CDR3aa: ASSPQLYGYT

v_gene: TRBV18
j_gene: TRBJ2-1
CDR3aa: ASSPQTGGSNEQF

v_gene: TRBV6-5
j_gene: TRBJ2-1
CDR3aa: ASRTGGRDEQF

v_gene: TRBV3-1/TRBV3-2
j_gene: TRBJ1-4
CDR3aa: ASGMMGALDEKLF

v_gene: TRBV5-4
j_gene: TRBJ2-7
CDR3aa: ASSLQGWPAYEQY

v_gene: TRBV3-1/TRBV3-2
j_gene: TRBJ1-5
CDR3aa: ASSQEASSNQPQH

v_gene: TRBV27
j_gene: TRBJ2-1
CDR3aa: ASRRAAPGHEQF

v_gene: TRBV7-7
j_gene: TRBJ2-5
CDR3aa: ASSSPTSRPETQY

v_gene: TRBV9
j_gene: TRBJ2-3
CDR3aa: ASSETRGQQY

v_gene: TRBV27
j_gene: TRBJ1-2
CDR3aa: ASSPDRGKNYGYT